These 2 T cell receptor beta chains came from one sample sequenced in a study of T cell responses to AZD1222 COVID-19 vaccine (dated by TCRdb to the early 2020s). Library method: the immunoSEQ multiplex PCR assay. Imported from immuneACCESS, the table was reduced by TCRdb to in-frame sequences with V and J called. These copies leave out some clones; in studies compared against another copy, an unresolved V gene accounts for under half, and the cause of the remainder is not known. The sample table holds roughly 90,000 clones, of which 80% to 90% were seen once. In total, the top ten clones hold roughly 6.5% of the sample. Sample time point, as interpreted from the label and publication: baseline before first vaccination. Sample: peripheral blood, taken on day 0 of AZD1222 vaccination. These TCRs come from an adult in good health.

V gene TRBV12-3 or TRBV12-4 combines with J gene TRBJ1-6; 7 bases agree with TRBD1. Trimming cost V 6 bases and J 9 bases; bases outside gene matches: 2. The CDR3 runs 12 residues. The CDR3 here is CASSRGASPLHF. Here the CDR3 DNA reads TGTGCCAGCAGCAGGGGGGCTTCACCCCTCCACTTT.

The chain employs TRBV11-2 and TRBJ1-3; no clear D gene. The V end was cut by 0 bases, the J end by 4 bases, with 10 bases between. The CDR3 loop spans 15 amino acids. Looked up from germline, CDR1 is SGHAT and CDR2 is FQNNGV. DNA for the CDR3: TGTGCCAGCAGCTTAGAGTCTGGGGTCGGAAACACCATATATTTT. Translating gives CASSLESGVGNTIYF. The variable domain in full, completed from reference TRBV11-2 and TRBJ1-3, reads EAGVAQSPRYKIIEKRQSVAFWCNPISGHATLYWYQQILGQGPKLLIQFQNNGVVDDSQLPKDRFSAERLKGVDSTLKIQPAKLEDSAVYLCASSLESGVGNTIYFGEGSWLTVV.